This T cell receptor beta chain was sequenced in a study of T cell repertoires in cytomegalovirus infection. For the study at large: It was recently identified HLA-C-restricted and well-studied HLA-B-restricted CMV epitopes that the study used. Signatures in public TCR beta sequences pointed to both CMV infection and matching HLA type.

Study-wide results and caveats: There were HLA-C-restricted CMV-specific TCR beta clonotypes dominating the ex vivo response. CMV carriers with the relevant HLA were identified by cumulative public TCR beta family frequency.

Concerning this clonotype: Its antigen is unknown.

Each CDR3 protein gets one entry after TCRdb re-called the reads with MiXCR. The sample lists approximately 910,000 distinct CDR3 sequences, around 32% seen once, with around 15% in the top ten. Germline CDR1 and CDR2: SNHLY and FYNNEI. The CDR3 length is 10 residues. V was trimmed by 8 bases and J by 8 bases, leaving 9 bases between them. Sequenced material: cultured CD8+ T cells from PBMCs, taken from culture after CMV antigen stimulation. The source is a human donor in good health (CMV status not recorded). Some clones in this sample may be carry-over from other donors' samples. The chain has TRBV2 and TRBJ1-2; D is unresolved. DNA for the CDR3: TGTGCCAGCTATCCGGAGGGCTACACCTTC. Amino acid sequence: CASYPEGYTF.